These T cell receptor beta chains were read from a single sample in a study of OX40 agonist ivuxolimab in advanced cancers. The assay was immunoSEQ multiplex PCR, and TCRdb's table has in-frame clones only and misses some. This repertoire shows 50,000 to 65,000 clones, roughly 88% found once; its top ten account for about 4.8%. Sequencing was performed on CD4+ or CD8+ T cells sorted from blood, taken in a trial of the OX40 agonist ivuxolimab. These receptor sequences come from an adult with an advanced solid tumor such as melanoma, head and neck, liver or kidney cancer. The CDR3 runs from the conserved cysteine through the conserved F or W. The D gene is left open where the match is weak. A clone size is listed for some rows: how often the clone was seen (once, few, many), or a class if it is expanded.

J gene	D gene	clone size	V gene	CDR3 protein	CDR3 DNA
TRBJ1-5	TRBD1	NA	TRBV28	CASRGTVYSNQPQHF	TGTGCCAGCAGGGGGACAGTCTATAGCAATCAGCCCCAGCATTTT
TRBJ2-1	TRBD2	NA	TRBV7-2	CASSLSLAGFNEQFF	TGTGCCAGCAGCTTATCCCTAGCGGGATTCAATGAGCAGTTCTTC
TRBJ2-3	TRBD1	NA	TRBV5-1	CASSLLLTGRTDTQYF	TGCGCCAGCAGCTTGCTTCTGACAGGGCGCACAGATACGCAGTATTTT
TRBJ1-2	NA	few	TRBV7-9	CASSQLTENYGYTF	TGTGCCAGCAGCCAGTTGACAGAGAACTATGGCTACACCTTC
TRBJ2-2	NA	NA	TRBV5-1	CASTSGPWIVAGELFF	TGCGCCAGCACCTCAGGCCCATGGATCGTGGCCGGGGAGCTGTTTTTT
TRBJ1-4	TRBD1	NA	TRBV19	CASSLMGQPNEKLFF	TGTGCCAGTAGTCTTATGGGACAGCCTAATGAAAAACTGTTTTTT
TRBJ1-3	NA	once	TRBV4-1	CASSQASSGNTIYF	TGCGCCAGCAGCCAAGCATCTTCTGGAAACACCATATATTTT
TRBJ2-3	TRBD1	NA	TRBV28	CASSRQGSDTQYF	TGTGCCAGCAGTCGACAGGGATCAGATACGCAGTATTTT
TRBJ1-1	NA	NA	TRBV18	CASSGLGTEAFF	TGTGCCAGCTCGGGGCTCGGCACTGAAGCTTTCTTT
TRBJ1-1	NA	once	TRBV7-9	CASSLVPRIEAFF	TGTGCCAGCAGCTTAGTCCCCAGAATAGAAGCTTTCTTT
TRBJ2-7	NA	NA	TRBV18	CASSPGSAAYEQYF	TGTGCCAGCTCACCAGGGAGTGCAGCCTACGAGCAGTACTTC
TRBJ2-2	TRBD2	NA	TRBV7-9	CASSFSSGRVPGELFF	TGTGCCAGCAGCTTTAGTAGCGGGAGAGTTCCCGGGGAGCTGTTTTTT
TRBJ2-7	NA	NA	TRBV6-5	CASNPTALSYEQYF	TGTGCCAGCAACCCGACAGCGCTCTCCTACGAGCAGTACTTC
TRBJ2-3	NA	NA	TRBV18	CASSPRGTDTQYF	TGTGCCAGCTCACCACGGGGCACAGATACGCAGTATTTT
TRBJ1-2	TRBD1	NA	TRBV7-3	CASSPAGGGIYGYTF	TGTGCCAGCAGCCCCGCAGGGGGCGGGATCTATGGCTACACCTTC
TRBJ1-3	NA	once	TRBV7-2	CASSDGPTGNTIYF	TGTGCCAGCAGCGATGGCCCTACTGGAAACACCATATATTTT
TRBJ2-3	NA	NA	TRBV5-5	CASSGYGTPDTQYF	TGTGCCAGCAGCGGGTACGGGACTCCAGATACGCAGTATTTT
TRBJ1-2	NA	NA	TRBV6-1	CASSFLNPNYGYTF	TGTGCCAGCAGTTTCCTCAACCCTAACTATGGCTACACCTTC
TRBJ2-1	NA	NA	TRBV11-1	CASSLTSNIQRVGEQFF	TGTGCCAGCAGCTTAACTAGTAATATTCAGCGAGTAGGTGAGCAGTTCTTC
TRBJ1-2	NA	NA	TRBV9	CASSVAAGSGGYTF	TGTGCCAGCAGCGTAGCCGCAGGGTCGGGTGGCTACACCTTC
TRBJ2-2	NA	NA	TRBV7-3	CASSLSSGLSSGTGELFF	TGTGCCAGCAGCTTATCTTCAGGGTTAAGTTCAGGCACCGGGGAGCTGTTTTTT
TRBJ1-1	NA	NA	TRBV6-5	CASSYMTTNTEAFF	TGTGCCAGCAGTTATATGACAACGAACACTGAAGCTTTCTTT